Listed below are T cell receptor beta chains from one sample, sequenced in a study of HIV-infected patients and healthy controls. TCRdb called the 5' RACE reads again in MiXCR, with one record for every CDR3 protein. The sample has some 6,500 distinct CDR3 sequences, 6.5% to 7.5% seen once. The sample was blood, taken during antiretroviral therapy. These receptors came from an adult with HIV infection. Both conserved end residues are part of each CDR3. D genes are given only for firm matches. Clone size appears in some rows only: once, few, many, or a class for an expanded clone.

DNA	CDR3	size	V	D	J
TGTGCCAGCAGTTTTGAAATGGACAGACCCCAAGAGACCCAGTACTTC	CASSFEMDRPQETQYF	medium-sized	TRBV7-2	.	TRBJ2-5
TGCAGCGTTGCCGGGACTAGCGGGGAGGGCCCCCAGTCTACGCAGTATTTT	CSVAGTSGEGPQSTQYF	medium-sized	TRBV29-1	TRBD2	TRBJ2-3
TGCGCCAGCAGCTTGGTCCCGCTAGCGGGAGGGTTCAATGAGCAGTTCTTC	CASSLVPLAGGFNEQFF	many	TRBV5-1	TRBD2	TRBJ2-1
TGTGCCAGCAGTGAAGGGGATTGGACAGATACGCAGTATTTT	CASSEGDWTDTQYF	medium-sized	TRBV2	.	TRBJ2-3
TGCAGTGCCGGATTGGTGGGGACCCAGTACTTC	CSAGLVGTQYF	medium-sized	TRBV20-1	.	TRBJ2-5
TGTGCCAGCAGCTTCAATGGCAGGGGGACTAGTGAAGAGACCCAGTACTTC	CASSFNGRGTSEETQYF	many	TRBV7-9	.	TRBJ2-5
TGTGCCAGCAGAAAGACCGCCGGGACAGGGGGCACCGGGGAGCTGTTTTTT	CASRKTAGTGGTGELFF	medium-sized	TRBV27	TRBD1	TRBJ2-2
TGTGCCAGCAGTGACCGGGACAGGGGGGAGGCCGGGGAGCTGTTTTTT	CASSDRDRGEAGELFF	medium-sized	TRBV25-1	TRBD1	TRBJ2-2
TGTGCCAGTAGTATAGAGGGCCCGGGTTGGCAAGAGACCCAGTACTTC	CASSIEGPGWQETQYF	.	TRBV19	.	TRBJ2-5
TGTGCCAGCAGTTTTCAGGGAATTAACACTGAAGCTTTCTTT	CASSFQGINTEAFF	.	TRBV12-3/TRBV12-4	.	TRBJ1-1
TGCAGCGTTAATAGCGGGAGCTCCTACGAGCAGTACTTC	CSVNSGSSYEQYF	medium-sized	TRBV29-1	TRBD2	TRBJ2-7
TGTGCCAGCAGCCCGTTCGGGGATTACAATGAGCAGTTCTTC	CASSPFGDYNEQFF	.	TRBV6-5	.	TRBJ2-1
TGCGCCAGCAGCTTCGGAGCTGGGGAGACCCAGTACTTC	CASSFGAGETQYF	medium-sized	TRBV5-1	.	TRBJ2-5
TGTGCCAGCAGCTCAGTCGGCGCGGGAGGGACCTACAATGAGCAGTTCTTC	CASSSVGAGGTYNEQFF	many	TRBV7-6	TRBD2	TRBJ2-1
TGTGCCAGCAGCTTAGGAGGGCGGGACAGGGGATTCCACACTGAAGCTTTCTTT	CASSLGGRDRGFHTEAFF	medium-sized	TRBV7-9	TRBD1	TRBJ1-1
TGTGCCAGCAGCTTTGTAGCGGGCCCCTACAATGAGCAGTTCTTC	CASSFVAGPYNEQFF	many	TRBV7-2	TRBD2	TRBJ2-1
TGTGCCAGCAGTTTATCGGCGGGACTAGCGATGAACACCGGGGAGCTGTTTTTT	CASSLSAGLAMNTGELFF	many	TRBV27	TRBD2	TRBJ2-2
TGTGCCAGCAGTTCCCCGGGAGGATGGAACGGAGAAGCTTTCTTT	CASSSPGGWNGEAFF	few	TRBV28	.	TRBJ1-1
TGTGCCACCAGTGCGACAGCGGGAGCCGGCGAGCAGTACTTC	CATSATAGAGEQYF	medium-sized	TRBV24-1	TRBD2	TRBJ2-7
TGTGCCAGCAGCTTCCCGGGGTGGCGGGAGAGGTACGAGCAGTACTTC	CASSFPGWRERYEQYF	medium-sized	TRBV11-2	TRBD2	TRBJ2-7
TGTGCCAGCAGCTTAGCAGAGGCGCAGCCCCAGCATTTT	CASSLAEAQPQHF	medium-sized	TRBV11-2	.	TRBJ1-5
TGTGCCAGCAGTTACGGATCCGGGGAGCTGTTTTTT	CASSYGSGELFF	many	TRBV6-2/TRBV6-3	.	TRBJ2-2
TGTGCCAGCGCGGGGGCGACCACAGATACGCAGTATTTT	CASAGATTDTQYF	many	TRBV11-1	.	TRBJ2-3
TGTGCCAGCGGCCCAGCGGGGGGCTACGAGCAGTACTTC	CASGPAGGYEQYF	medium-sized	TRBV27	TRBD2	TRBJ2-7